Described below is a single T cell receptor (beta chain) sequence and its context. The antigen is undetermined. These data come from a study of T cells in localized non-small cell lung cancer. Only in-frame clones appear in the TCRdb table, and some are missing; sequencing was by immunoSEQ multiplex PCR. This sample has over 45,000 clones, with 85% to 90% found just once. Study-wide results and limits: The appearance of a median roughly 58 of the top 100 tumor clones was seen in adjacent lung. Highest T cell clonality was seen in uninvolved adjacent lung, surpassing that measured in tumor.

Sequences were derived from peripheral blood, sampled before any cancer treatment. The sequence came from a man aged 40 to 69 with stage I squamous cell lung carcinoma.

For the CDR3, the DNA is TGCAGTGCTAGGATCAATGAGCAGTTCTTC. This encodes CSARINEQFF. The chain combines TRBV20-1 with TRBJ2-1; no definite D call. The CDR3 has 10 amino acids. In germline, CDR1 is DFQATT, CDR2 SNEGSKA (reference sequence). Trimming left V 3 bases short and J 6 bases short, with 3 bases between.